This TCR beta chain appears in the sequencing data of a study of OX40 agonist ivuxolimab in advanced cancers. About the full investigation: Ivuxolimab was a fully human IgG2 agonistic monoclonal antibody targeting the costimulatory receptor OX40 (CD134). In the dose-escalation cohort, more than 80% of patients were male, and the mean age was roughly 56 years with a range of roughly 20 to 79. Of the approximately 50 patients in dose escalation, approximately 20 had hepatocellular carcinoma, about 15 had melanoma, 9 had renal cell carcinoma and 9 had head and neck cancer. Intravenous ivuxolimab was administered to patients every 2 weeks at six dose levels: 0.01, 0.1, 0.3, 1.5, 3 and 10 mg/kg. Prior anti-PD-1, anti-PD-L1 or anti-CTLA-4 therapy was permitted, and 40% to 50% of dose-escalation patients had received checkpoint inhibitors. The paper reports the monotherapy dose-escalation portion (N of about 50 patients) of the phase I ivuxolimab trial. Partial responses were achieved by three dose-escalation patients, of whom one had hepatocellular carcinoma and two had cutaneous melanoma. Peripheral TCRbeta sequencing aimed to test whether ivuxolimab altered TCR sequence diversity and caused clonal T-cell expansion.

The CDR3 measures 11 amino acids from cysteine to phenylalanine. The CDR3 DNA has 33 bases and is translated from base 1. V is clipped by 6 bases and J by 3 bases, and the sequence between their germline boundaries is 3 bases long. CDR1 is given as MDHEN and CDR2 as SYDVKM, both from the germline V gene. Genomic DNA was isolated from the sorted cells so that the TCRbeta CDR3 region could be sequenced. TCRbeta CDR3 regions were sequenced using the immunoSEQ Assay. Held by TCRdb, this immuneACCESS table contains in-frame sequences only and omits some clones. Under half of the omission traces to an unresolved V gene where checked; the cause of the rest is unknown. This sample holds around 46,000 clones; about 89% were observed only once. 10% to 15% of the sample is in the top ten clones. About this clone itself: Its specific antigen is unknown. One base away there is no much larger clone; base qualities are not given.

Patients with a history of autoimmune disease or receiving systemic immunosuppression were excluded from the trial. In every dose cohort, peripheral blood was drawn for TCR sequencing at baseline, cycle 4 day 1, and cycle 7 day 1. The samples were taken from a phase I, first-in-human, multicenter, open-label dose-escalation trial of ivuxolimab. Adults with locally advanced or metastatic head and neck squamous cell, hepatocellular, melanoma or renal cell carcinoma were enrolled in the trial. Before TCR sequencing, CD4+ T cells and CD8+ T cells from peripheral blood were sorted into separate populations. General findings and caveats noted by the study authors: Which antigens the clonally expanded peripheral T cells were specific for was not determined. On average, CD8+ T cells showed more expanded clones than CD4+ T cells after ivuxolimab. Low levels of normalized T-cell clonal expansion were also shown by some nonresponding patients. In partial responders in the 0.1-3.0 mg/kg groups, normalized peripheral clonal expansion was found to be among the lowest, especially among CD8+ T cells. At doses from 0.1 to 3.0 mg/kg, clonal expansion was seen in both CD4+ and CD8+ blood T cells between baseline and week 6.

The sequenced sample was CD4+ or CD8+ T cells sorted from blood, obtained in a trial of the OX40 agonist ivuxolimab. The V gene is TRBV28 and the J gene is TRBJ2-1, with the D gene not clear enough to name. The sequence derives from an adult with an advanced solid tumor such as melanoma, head and neck, liver or kidney cancer. The DNA reads TGTGCCAGCAGCCTCTACAATGAGCAGTTCTTC. It is translated as CASSLYNEQFF.